This T cell receptor (beta chain) was identified during a study of blood T cell repertoires in COVID-19. Overall study context: The samples span acute and convalescent COVID-19 from the United States, Italy and Spain. PBMCs, B-cell-depleted T cells, or T cells were the source of the cDNA or gDNA that made up the material.

Germline loops: CDR1 SGHNT, CDR2 YYREEE (reference sequence). The J segment lost 5 bases and the V segment lost 0 bases, leaving 3 bases of the junction unmatched. The CDR3 length is 17 residues. Source study methods: For nucleated cells, counts were estimated from reference gene primer amplification. Sequenced by immunoSEQ multiplex PCR; TCRdb stores in-frame clones only, minus some. The V and J calls and the clone size are those of that table, but D and trimming were determined from the DNA. This sample carries around 300,000 clones, about 83% of them seen once, and the ten largest clones take around 10%.

The chain links TRBV5-4 to TRBJ2-2, with 14 positions matching TRBD2. This clonotype was obtained from a woman aged 50 to 65 who had recovered from COVID-19. The sequenced sample was peripheral blood. In DNA form, the CDR3 reads TGTGCCAGCAGCTTGGGACTAGCGGGAGGGCCTACCGGGGAGCTGTTTTTT. This encodes CASSLGLAGGPTGELFF.